Listed below are T cell receptor beta chains from one sample, sequenced in a study of cytomegalovirus exposure and HLA in healthy donors. Profiled with immunoSEQ multiplex PCR; TCRdb holds only in-frame clones, not every one. The sample yields roughly 150,000 clones, approximately 80% seen once. The specimen was PBMCs. The receptors originated from a male donor in good health and CMV-seronegative. CDR3s include the opening cysteine and the closing phenylalanine or tryptophan. The D gene is left open where the match is weak. Expanded clones are given a class, and other clones once, few, many or no size at all.

d_call	v_call	clone_size	j_call	cdr3_nt	cdr3_aa
TRBD1	TRBV7-3	NA	TRBJ2-2	TGTGCCAGCAGCTTAGACAGGGTGAACACCGGGGAGCTGTTTTTT	CASSLDRVNTGELFF
NA	TRBV7-9	NA	TRBJ1-4	TGTGCCAGCAGCACAAAGGAGGGGCCCCCCAGTAAGGAAAAACTGTTTTTT	CASSTKEGPPSKEKLFF
TRBD1	TRBV28	NA	TRBJ2-5	TGTGCCAGCAGTATCTCGGGACAGGGCGGGGAGACCCAGTACTTC	CASSISGQGGETQYF
TRBD2	TRBV7-3	NA	TRBJ2-2	TGTGCCAGCAGCCCGAGAACCGGGACTAGCGGGCGTAACACCGGGGAGCTGTTTTTT	CASSPRTGTSGRNTGELFF
TRBD1	TRBV4-2	NA	TRBJ1-2	TGTGCCAGCAGGGTCAACAGGGGGTCCGACTATGGCTACACCTTC	CASRVNRGSDYGYTF
NA	TRBV4-2	NA	TRBJ2-3	TGTGCCAGCAGCCAAGAAACTTTCACAGATACGCAGTATTTT	CASSQETFTDTQYF
NA	TRBV4-3	NA	TRBJ2-5	TGCGCCAGCAGCCAAGAGTTGAGTATGGGGGGAGAGACCCAGTACTTC	CASSQELSMGGETQYF
NA	TRBV19	few	TRBJ1-1	TGTGCCAGTAGTAGAAACAGGGCCACTGAAGCTTTCTTT	CASSRNRATEAFF
NA	TRBV6-1	NA	TRBJ2-7	TGTGCCAGCAGTGAAGGTCGGGGGACCCCTTCCTACGAGCAGTACTTC	CASSEGRGTPSYEQYF
NA	TRBV19	NA	TRBJ2-5	TGTGCCAGTAGCTTCAACCGGGTCAGGGGCGGTGAGACCCAGTACTTC	CASSFNRVRGGETQYF